Here is one T cell receptor (beta chain) with its context. CDR1 SQVTM and CDR2 ANQGSEA come from the germline V gene. Between the trimmed V and J ends, which lost 6 bases and 2 bases, there was a span of 13 bases. This CDR3 spans 14 amino acids. The authors' processing: Estimates of nucleated cell counts were drawn from the amplification of reference gene primers. Assay: immunoSEQ multiplex PCR; the TCRdb copy retains only in-frame clones and omits some. From that table come the V and J calls and clone size; the DNA was used to work out D and trimming. The table includes some 150,000 clones, almost 90% detected once. The data are from a study of blood T cell repertoires in COVID-19. Study summary: COVID-19 samples collected from the United States, Italy and Spain covered acute and convalescent phases. Sample material is recorded as cDNA or gDNA derived from T cells, B-cell-depleted T cells, or PBMCs.

This chain links TRBV29-1 with TRBJ2-2; possible D gene TRBD2, 5 bases. The sample consisted of peripheral blood. This receptor was taken from a woman aged 60-75 years with acute or convalescent COVID-19. Here the CDR3 reads CSVDGGSNTGELFF. The CDR3, as DNA: TGCAGCGTGGATGGAGGTTCTAACACCGGGGAGCTGTTTTTT.